These T cell receptor beta chains were read from a single sample in a study of identifying expanded T cells in peripheral blood. The protocol was immunoSEQ multiplex PCR, while the TCRdb copy is restricted to in-frame clones and leaves out a portion. The sample records about 84,000 clones, approximately 83% being singletons. The sample was blood. These TCRs come from a person aged 18 to 75 in good health. Each CDR3 is given with its conserved first and last residue. The order of the fields is J gene, D gene, clone size, V gene, CDR3 protein, CDR3 DNA. D genes are given only for firm matches. Only part of the rows carry a size: once, few, many, or a class if the clone is expanded.

j_call: TRBJ2-1
d_call: NA
clone_size: once
v_call: TRBV30
cdr3_aa: CAWTGASLDQFF
cdr3_nt: TGTGCCTGGACAGGGGCCTCTCTGGATCAGTTCTTC

j_call: TRBJ2-3
d_call: NA
clone_size: once
v_call: TRBV5-4
cdr3_aa: CASSSSQVGASTDTQYF
cdr3_nt: TGTGCCAGCAGCTCATCCCAGGTGGGTGCTAGCACAGATACGCAGTATTTT

j_call: TRBJ1-4
d_call: NA
clone_size: NA
v_call: TRBV2
cdr3_aa: CASSELSAGGVEKLFF
cdr3_nt: TGTGCCAGCAGTGAACTCTCGGCAGGAGGCGTTGAAAAACTGTTTTTT

j_call: TRBJ2-5
d_call: NA
clone_size: few
v_call: TRBV29-1
cdr3_aa: CSVEDRTQGAFQETQYF
cdr3_nt: TGCAGCGTTGAAGATCGTACACAGGGTGCCTTCCAAGAGACCCAGTACTTC

j_call: TRBJ1-1
d_call: NA
clone_size: NA
v_call: TRBV6-6
cdr3_aa: CASSYSRQGRGVEAFF
cdr3_nt: TGTGCCAGCAGTTACTCAAGGCAGGGGAGGGGCGTTGAAGCTTTCTTT

j_call: TRBJ2-2
d_call: NA
clone_size: NA
v_call: TRBV2
cdr3_aa: CASMEQGDTGELFF
cdr3_nt: TGTGCCAGCATGGAGCAGGGCGACACCGGGGAGCTGTTTTTT

j_call: TRBJ1-4
d_call: TRBD1
clone_size: few
v_call: TRBV10-3
cdr3_aa: CAIGDRDNEKLFF
cdr3_nt: TGTGCCATCGGGGACAGGGATAATGAAAAACTGTTTTTT

j_call: TRBJ1-3
d_call: NA
clone_size: NA
v_call: TRBV9
cdr3_aa: CASSPPVSGNTIYF
cdr3_nt: TGTGCCAGCAGCCCCCCAGTCTCTGGAAACACCATATATTTT

j_call: TRBJ2-4
d_call: NA
clone_size: NA
v_call: TRBV27
cdr3_aa: CASSLIPGEDIQYF
cdr3_nt: TGTGCCAGCAGTTTAATTCCAGGGGAGGACATTCAGTACTTC

j_call: TRBJ1-2
d_call: NA
clone_size: NA
v_call: TRBV29-1
cdr3_aa: CSVVYGNYGYTF
cdr3_nt: TGCAGCGTTGTCTACGGTAACTATGGCTACACCTTC

j_call: TRBJ2-7
d_call: NA
clone_size: NA
v_call: TRBV4-3
cdr3_aa: CASSQDWGQASYEQYF
cdr3_nt: TGCGCCAGCAGCCAAGATTGGGGGCAGGCCTCCTACGAGCAGTACTTC

j_call: TRBJ2-7
d_call: NA
clone_size: NA
v_call: TRBV12-5
cdr3_aa: CASGWDGREQYF
cdr3_nt: TGTGCTAGTGGTTGGGACGGGCGCGAGCAGTACTTC

j_call: TRBJ1-1
d_call: NA
clone_size: NA
v_call: TRBV11-2
cdr3_aa: CASSLRDPRAFF
cdr3_nt: TGTGCCAGCAGCCTACGGGACCCGAGGGCTTTCTTT

j_call: TRBJ1-2
d_call: NA
clone_size: once
v_call: TRBV11-2
cdr3_aa: CASSPREPNYGYTF
cdr3_nt: TGTGCCAGCAGCCCCCGGGAGCCTAACTATGGCTACACCTTC

j_call: TRBJ2-4
d_call: NA
clone_size: NA
v_call: TRBV2
cdr3_aa: CAGEANRVTAKNIQYF
cdr3_nt: TGTGCCGGAGAGGCGAACAGGGTAACAGCCAAAAACATTCAGTACTTC

j_call: TRBJ1-2
d_call: TRBD1
clone_size: NA
v_call: TRBV19
cdr3_aa: CASSNRGAYGYTF
cdr3_nt: TGTGCCAGTAGCAACAGGGGCGCCTATGGCTACACCTTC

j_call: TRBJ2-2
d_call: NA
clone_size: NA
v_call: TRBV6-5
cdr3_aa: CASSEGNTGELFF
cdr3_nt: TGTGCCAGCAGTGAGGGGAACACCGGGGAGCTGTTTTTT

j_call: TRBJ2-3
d_call: NA
clone_size: NA
v_call: TRBV11-2
cdr3_aa: CASSLGPDTQYF
cdr3_nt: TGTGCCAGCAGCTTAGGTCCAGATACGCAGTATTTT

j_call: TRBJ1-2
d_call: NA
clone_size: NA
v_call: TRBV9
cdr3_aa: CASSPGVLAGYTF
cdr3_nt: TGTGCCAGCAGCCCAGGGGTCCTTGCGGGCTACACCTTC

j_call: TRBJ1-1
d_call: NA
clone_size: NA
v_call: TRBV6-1
cdr3_aa: CASSPQWITEAFF
cdr3_nt: TGTGCCAGCAGTCCTCAATGGATCACTGAAGCTTTCTTT

j_call: TRBJ2-1
d_call: TRBD2
clone_size: NA
v_call: TRBV7-3
cdr3_aa: CASSRAGTSGYNEQFF
cdr3_nt: TGTGCCAGCAGCCGAGCCGGGACTAGCGGATACAATGAGCAGTTCTTC

j_call: TRBJ2-7
d_call: TRBD1
clone_size: NA
v_call: TRBV7-8
cdr3_aa: CASSPGTVSYEQYF
cdr3_nt: TGTGCCAGCAGCCCTGGGACAGTCTCCTACGAGCAGTACTTC

j_call: TRBJ1-6
d_call: NA
clone_size: NA
v_call: TRBV5-1
cdr3_aa: CASSLGQGWNSPLHF
cdr3_nt: TGCGCCAGCAGCTTGGGGCAGGGGTGGAATTCACCCCTCCACTTT

j_call: TRBJ1-4
d_call: NA
clone_size: NA
v_call: TRBV7-6
cdr3_aa: CASSPGRELFF
cdr3_nt: TGTGCCAGCAGCCCCGGGAGAGAACTGTTTTTT

j_call: TRBJ1-3
d_call: TRBD1
clone_size: NA
v_call: TRBV5-6
cdr3_aa: CASSRRQGAGNTIYF
cdr3_nt: TGTGCCAGCAGCCGTAGACAGGGGGCTGGAAACACCATATATTTT

j_call: TRBJ2-7
d_call: NA
clone_size: NA
v_call: TRBV6-1
cdr3_aa: CASSDSQGASYEQYF
cdr3_nt: TGTGCCAGCAGTGACTCGCAAGGGGCGAGTTACGAGCAGTACTTC

j_call: TRBJ1-2
d_call: NA
clone_size: once
v_call: TRBV7-2
cdr3_aa: CASSLAGTPPVYGYTF
cdr3_nt: TGTGCCAGCAGCTTGGCCGGGACACCCCCTGTCTATGGCTACACCTTC

j_call: TRBJ2-1
d_call: NA
clone_size: NA
v_call: TRBV12-5
cdr3_aa: CASGFPYSRGRDNEQFF
cdr3_nt: TGTGCTAGTGGTTTCCCCTATTCCAGGGGTAGGGACAATGAGCAGTTCTTC

j_call: TRBJ2-5
d_call: NA
clone_size: NA
v_call: TRBV18
cdr3_aa: CASSPRVQKETQYF
cdr3_nt: TGTGCCAGCTCACCACGGGTCCAGAAAGAGACCCAGTACTTC

j_call: TRBJ1-1
d_call: NA
clone_size: NA
v_call: TRBV5-8
cdr3_aa: CASSLWVTEAFF
cdr3_nt: TGTGCCAGCAGCCTATGGGTCACTGAAGCTTTCTTT

j_call: TRBJ1-1
d_call: NA
clone_size: NA
v_call: TRBV10-2
cdr3_aa: CASRATVNTEAFF
cdr3_nt: TGCGCCAGCAGGGCGACAGTGAACACTGAAGCTTTCTTT

j_call: TRBJ2-5
d_call: TRBD1
clone_size: NA
v_call: TRBV2
cdr3_aa: CASSVQGGQETQYF
cdr3_nt: TGTGCCAGCAGTGTACAGGGGGGCCAAGAGACCCAGTACTTC

j_call: TRBJ2-3
d_call: NA
clone_size: once
v_call: TRBV12-5
cdr3_aa: CASGLDSLLDTQYF
cdr3_nt: TGTGCTAGTGGTTTGGATTCCCTCTTAGATACGCAGTATTTT

j_call: TRBJ1-2
d_call: TRBD1
clone_size: once
v_call: TRBV5-6
cdr3_aa: CASSGQAYGYTF
cdr3_nt: TGTGCCAGCAGCGGACAGGCCTATGGCTACACCTTC

j_call: TRBJ1-5
d_call: NA
clone_size: few
v_call: TRBV29-1
cdr3_aa: CSVEEPNQPQHF
cdr3_nt: TGCAGCGTTGAAGAACCCAATCAGCCCCAGCATTTT

j_call: TRBJ2-5
d_call: NA
clone_size: NA
v_call: TRBV10-3
cdr3_aa: CAIRTPSQETQYF
cdr3_nt: TGTGCCATCAGGACACCCTCGCAAGAGACCCAGTACTTC

j_call: TRBJ1-6
d_call: TRBD1
clone_size: NA
v_call: TRBV7-2
cdr3_aa: CASSLRQGGGSPLHF
cdr3_nt: TGTGCCAGCAGCTTACGGCAGGGGGGGGGATCACCCCTCCACTTT

j_call: TRBJ2-3
d_call: NA
clone_size: NA
v_call: TRBV7-2
cdr3_aa: CASSSTTGYLTDTQYF
cdr3_nt: TGTGCCAGCAGTTCGACGACGGGGTATCTCACAGATACGCAGTATTTT

j_call: TRBJ2-4
d_call: TRBD1
clone_size: NA
v_call: TRBV9
cdr3_aa: CASSVGDRAADIQYF
cdr3_nt: TGTGCCAGCAGCGTAGGGGACAGGGCAGCGGACATTCAGTACTTC

j_call: TRBJ2-2
d_call: NA
clone_size: NA
v_call: TRBV30
cdr3_aa: CAWSANRFLMNTGELFF
cdr3_nt: TGTGCCTGGAGTGCTAACAGGTTTCTGATGAACACCGGGGAGCTGTTTTTT